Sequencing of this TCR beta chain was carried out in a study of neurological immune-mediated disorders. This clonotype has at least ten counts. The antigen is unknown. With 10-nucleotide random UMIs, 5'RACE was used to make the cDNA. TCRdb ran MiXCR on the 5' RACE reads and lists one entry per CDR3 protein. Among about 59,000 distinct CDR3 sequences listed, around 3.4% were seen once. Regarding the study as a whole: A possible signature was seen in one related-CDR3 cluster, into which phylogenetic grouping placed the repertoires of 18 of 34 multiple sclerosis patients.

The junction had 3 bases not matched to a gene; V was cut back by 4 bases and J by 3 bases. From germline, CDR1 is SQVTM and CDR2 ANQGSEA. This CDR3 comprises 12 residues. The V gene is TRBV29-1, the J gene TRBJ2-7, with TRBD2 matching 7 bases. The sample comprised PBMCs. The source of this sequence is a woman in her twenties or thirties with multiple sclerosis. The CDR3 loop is CSVAGTNYEQYF. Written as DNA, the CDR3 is TGCAGCGTTGCAGGGACTAACTACGAGCAGTACTTC.